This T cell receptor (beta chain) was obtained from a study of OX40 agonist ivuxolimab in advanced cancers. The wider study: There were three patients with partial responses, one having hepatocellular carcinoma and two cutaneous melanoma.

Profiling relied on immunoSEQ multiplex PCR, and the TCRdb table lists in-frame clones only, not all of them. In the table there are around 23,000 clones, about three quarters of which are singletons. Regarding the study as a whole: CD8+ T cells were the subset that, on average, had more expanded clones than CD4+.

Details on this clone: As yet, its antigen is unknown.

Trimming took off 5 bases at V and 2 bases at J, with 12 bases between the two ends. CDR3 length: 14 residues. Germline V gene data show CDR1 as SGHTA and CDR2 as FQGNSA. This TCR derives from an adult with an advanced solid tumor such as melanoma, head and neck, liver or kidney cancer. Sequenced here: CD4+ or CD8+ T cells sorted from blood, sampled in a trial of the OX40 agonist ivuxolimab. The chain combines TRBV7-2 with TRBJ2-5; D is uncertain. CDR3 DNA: TGTGCCAGCAGCCCTTTGAGCCCACAAGAGACCCAGTACTTC. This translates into CASSPLSPQETQYF.